This is a list of T cell receptor beta chains from one sample in a study of blood T cell repertoires in COVID-19. Sequenced by immunoSEQ multiplex PCR; TCRdb stores in-frame clones only, minus some. The repertoire holds about 120,000 clones, with approximately 88% as singletons. Material for sequencing was peripheral blood. The receptors derive from a woman between 65 and 79 years old with acute or convalescent COVID-19. Both conserved end residues are part of each CDR3. A D gene is named only where the DNA matches it firmly. Some rows mark clone size as missing; the rest say once, few, many or name a class of expanded clone.

len	v_gene	d_gene	j_gene	abundance	CDR3aa	CDR3nt
14	TRBV7-9	NA	TRBJ2-3	NA	CASSLGTEGDTQYF	TGTGCCAGCAGCTTAGGGACAGAGGGAGATACGCAGTATTTT
15	TRBV5-1	TRBD1	TRBJ2-3	many	CASSSTGRSTDTQYF	TGCGCCAGCAGCTCGACAGGGAGAAGCACAGATACGCAGTATTTT
14	TRBV19	NA	TRBJ2-3	NA	CASTRRWGTDTQYF	TGTGCCAGTACTAGGAGGTGGGGCACAGATACGCAGTATTTT
14	TRBV28	TRBD2	TRBJ2-7	NA	CASKGLAGSYEQYF	TGTGCCAGCAAGGGACTAGCAGGAAGCTACGAGCAGTACTTC
14	TRBV3-1/TRBV3-2	TRBD2	TRBJ2-7	NA	CASSREGTSYEQYF	TGTGCCAGCAGCCGGGAGGGCACCTCCTACGAGCAGTACTTC
13	TRBV12-3/TRBV12-4	NA	TRBJ2-1	NA	CASSSSARVEQFF	TGTGCCAGCAGTTCTTCCGCCAGGGTCGAGCAGTTCTTC
14	TRBV7-9	NA	TRBJ2-7	NA	CASSPGDGTYEQYF	TGTGCCAGCAGCCCAGGGGATGGGACCTACGAGCAGTACTTC
13	TRBV29-1	TRBD1	TRBJ1-2	once	CSVPGTGNYGYTF	TGCAGCGTTCCCGGGACAGGGAACTATGGCTACACCTTC
13	TRBV19	TRBD1	TRBJ2-1	NA	CATGTGYWNEQFF	TGTGCCACCGGGACAGGGTATTGGAATGAGCAGTTCTTC
16	TRBV19	TRBD1	TRBJ2-2	NA	CASSAQTGGNTGELFF	TGTGCCAGTAGTGCCCAGACAGGGGGCAACACCGGGGAGCTGTTTTTT
12	TRBV28	NA	TRBJ1-1	NA	CASTTGNTEAFF	TGTGCCAGTACCACAGGGAACACTGAAGCTTTCTTT
16	TRBV4-1	NA	TRBJ2-1	NA	CASSQDLAVRGNEQFF	TGCGCCAGCAGCCAAGATCTGGCGGTCCGAGGCAATGAGCAGTTCTTC
15	TRBV19	NA	TRBJ2-6	NA	CASSMTGGGANVLTF	TGTGCCAGTAGTATGACAGGCGGAGGGGCCAACGTCCTGACTTTC
14	TRBV5-1	NA	TRBJ1-1	NA	CASRFGQTNTEAFF	TGCGCCAGCAGATTTGGACAGACGAACACTGAAGCTTTCTTT
13	TRBV6-5	NA	TRBJ1-6	NA	CASSLEANSPLHF	TGTGCCAGCAGCCTGGAGGCGAATTCACCCCTCCACTTT
15	TRBV11-2	TRBD2	TRBJ2-3	NA	CASSPRTSGEYTQYF	TGTGCCAGCAGCCCGCGGACTAGCGGGGAATATACGCAGTATTTT
15	TRBV18	TRBD1	TRBJ2-3	NA	CASSGQGALADTQYF	TGTGCCAGCTCGGGACAGGGGGCGCTGGCAGATACGCAGTATTTT
14	TRBV13	NA	TRBJ2-2	NA	CASSLPGQQRELFF	TGTGCCAGCAGCCTCCCCGGACAGCAAAGGGAGCTGTTTTTT
16	TRBV5-1	TRBD2	TRBJ2-2	few	CASSWTSGRALGELFF	TGCGCCAGCAGCTGGACTAGCGGGAGGGCCCTCGGGGAGCTGTTTTTT
15	TRBV20-1	TRBD2	TRBJ2-7	NA	CSASSITSGSYEQYF	TGCAGTGCTAGTTCTATAACTAGCGGGAGTTACGAGCAGTACTTC